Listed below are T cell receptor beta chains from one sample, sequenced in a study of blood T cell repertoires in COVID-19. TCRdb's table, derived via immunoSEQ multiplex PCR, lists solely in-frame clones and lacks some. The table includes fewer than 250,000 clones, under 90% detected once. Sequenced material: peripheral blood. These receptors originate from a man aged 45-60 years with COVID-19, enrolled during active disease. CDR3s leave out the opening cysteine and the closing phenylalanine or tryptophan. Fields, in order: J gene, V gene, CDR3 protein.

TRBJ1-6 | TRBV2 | ASSGEINSPLH
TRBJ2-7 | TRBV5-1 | ASSQPGQGYNEQY
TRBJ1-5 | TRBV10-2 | ASRGISNQPQH
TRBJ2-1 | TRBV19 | ASRGDRAYNEQF
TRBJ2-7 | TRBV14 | ASRHSLAYEQY
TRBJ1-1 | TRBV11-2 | ASSPPLTRAF
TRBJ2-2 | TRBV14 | ASSQVLANTGELF
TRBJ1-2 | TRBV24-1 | ATSDTGTGGSEGYT
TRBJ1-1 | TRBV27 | ASSFGQERMNTEAF
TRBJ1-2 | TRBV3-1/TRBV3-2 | ASSQVGAGYGYT
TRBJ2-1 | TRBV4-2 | ASSPNLSGQGRHNEQF
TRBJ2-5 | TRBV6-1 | ASSEARGLGAGTQY
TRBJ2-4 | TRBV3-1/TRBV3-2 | ASSQEGTGGSVNIQY
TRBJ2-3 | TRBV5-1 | ASSPGSGLAAPDTQY
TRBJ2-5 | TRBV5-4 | ASSPGGETQY
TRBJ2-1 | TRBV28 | ATRASGDNEQF
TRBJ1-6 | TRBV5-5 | ASSLTTGASNSPLH
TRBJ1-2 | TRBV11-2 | ASSHTGGANYGYT
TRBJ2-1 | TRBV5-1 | ASSSVDSDNEQF
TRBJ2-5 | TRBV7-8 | ASSSAGGFGETQY
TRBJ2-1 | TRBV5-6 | ASSPDRFSDNEQF
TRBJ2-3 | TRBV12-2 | ASRQIGRDFCGTDTQY
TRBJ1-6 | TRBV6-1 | ASSEVVSGQGNSPLH
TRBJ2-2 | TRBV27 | ASSSTLNTGELF
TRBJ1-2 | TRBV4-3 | ASSQEVSRANYGYT
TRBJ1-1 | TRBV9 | ASSAERTEAF
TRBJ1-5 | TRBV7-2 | ASSLGLRQVNQPQH
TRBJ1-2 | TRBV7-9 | ASSEEGRANYGYT
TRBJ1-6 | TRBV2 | ASGRDSPLH
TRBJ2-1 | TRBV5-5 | ASSLEQGSYNEQF
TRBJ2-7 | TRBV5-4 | ASSLGAGEQY
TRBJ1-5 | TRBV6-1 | ASSAPNEPQH
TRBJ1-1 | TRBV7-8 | ASSFTGGGTEAF
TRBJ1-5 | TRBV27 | ASSWGTGGNQPQH
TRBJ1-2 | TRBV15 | ATSRGQGYGYT
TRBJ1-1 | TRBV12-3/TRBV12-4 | ASSSSDRGQAF
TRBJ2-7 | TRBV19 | ASSIVAGNPYEQY
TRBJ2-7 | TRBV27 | ASSPYRQTYEQY
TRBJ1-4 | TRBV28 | ASSLQGVNEKLF
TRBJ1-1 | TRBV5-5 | ASSSWNTEAF